This TCR beta chain was sequenced during a study of T cell responses to AZD1222 COVID-19 vaccine. The germline V gene has CDR1 KGHSH and CDR2 LQKENI. The V gene lost 3 bases and the J gene lost 1 base, with 7 bases spanning the gap. There are 14 residues in the CDR3. Profiling relied on immunoSEQ multiplex PCR, and the TCRdb table lists in-frame clones only, not all of them. Of 55,000 to 75,000 clones in the sample, approximately 90% were seen once. The TCR sequence derives from an adult in good health. The chain recombines TRBV18 with TRBJ1-5, with D possibly being TRBD1 (5 bases). The sample consisted of peripheral blood, taken on day 0 of AZD1222 vaccination. CDR3 nucleotides: TGTGCCAGCTCACCGGGACGGAGCAATCAGCCCCAGCATTTT. It specifies CASSPGRSNQPQHF. The entire variable domain, with the rest obtained from reference TRBV18 and TRBJ1-5, is as follows: NAGVMQNPRHLVRRRGQEARLRCSPMKGHSHVYWYRQLPEEGLKFMVYLQKENIIDESGMPKERFSAEFPKEGPSILRIQQVVRGDSAAYFCASSPGRSNQPQHFGDGTRLSIL.